The 21 T cell receptor beta chains below all came from one sample that was sequenced in a study of Graves' ophthalmopathy and Graves' hyperthyroidism. The sequenced template was RNA, covering the TCR beta CDR3 region. Second-round multiplex PCR came after first-round RT-PCR with HTBI primers. MiXCR was run by TCRdb on the multiplex PCR reads, yielding one entry per CDR3 protein. This table has nearly 400,000 distinct CDR3 sequences, around 17% appearing once. The specimen sequenced was peripheral blood. Every receptor here comes from a woman aged 18 to 35 with Graves' ophthalmopathy.

This clonotype has a count of ten or more. The chain carries TRBV29-1 and TRBJ2-7, with 9 bases aligning to TRBD2. The CDR3 totals 11 residues. After removal of 4 bases from V and 6 bases from J, the junction contained 1 base not matched to a gene. The germline V gene encodes CDR1 SQVTM and CDR2 ANQGSEA. DNA for the CDR3: TGCAGCGTTGGGGGACTAGCCGAGCAGTACTTC. This codes for CSVGGLAEQYF.

This clonotype has a count of ten or more. This rearrangement joins TRBV5-1 to TRBJ1-2, with D unresolved. Germline V CDR1 and CDR2: SGHRS, YFSETQ. The CDR3 covers 15 residues. The germline V and J ends were trimmed by 0 bases and 2 bases, with 11 bases remaining between them. CDR3 sequence reads: CASSLAEGFNYGYTF. In DNA, the CDR3 is TGCGCCAGCAGCTTGGCCGAAGGGTTCAACTATGGCTACACCTTC. Based on the CDR3 plus reference TRBV5-1 and TRBJ1-2, the full variable domain is KAGVTQTPRYLIKTRGQQVTLSCSPISGHRSVSWYQQTPGQGLQFLFEYFSETQRNKGNFPGRFSGRQFSNSRSEMNVSTLELGDSALYLCASSLAEGFNYGYTFGSGTRLTVV.

This clonotype was detected ten times or more. The chain couples TRBV12-3 or TRBV12-4 to TRBJ1-6; no clear D. V lost 3 bases and J 7 bases, leaving 16 bases between the germline ends. This CDR3 contains 16 residues. For the CDR3, the DNA is TGTGCCAGCAGTTTCGTTTCAGGTCCTGGAAATTCACCCCTCCACTTT. Translation: CASSFVSGPGNSPLHF.

This clonotype was found many times. This sequence joins TRBV27 and TRBJ2-7; either TRBD1 or TRBD2 may supply D (5 bases each). From germline, CDR1 is MNHEY and CDR2 SMNVEV (reference sequence). Trimming took 7 bases from V and 6 from J, leaving 10 bases between them. This CDR3 contains 11 residues. The CDR3 region is CASINGGEQYF. CDR3 sequence (DNA): TGTGCCAGCATCAATGGGGGCGAGCAGTACTTC.

This clonotype was recorded at least ten times. The chain recombines TRBV30 with TRBJ1-2; D gene unclear. CDR1 GTSNPN and CDR2 SVGIG come from the germline V gene (reference sequence). The ends were cut back, 0 bases at V and 6 bases at J, with 17 bases in the middle. This CDR3 contains 15 residues. CDR3 amino acids: CAWSVNGWAPDGYTF. The CDR3 coding sequence is TGTGCCTGGAGTGTAAACGGGTGGGCTCCGGATGGCTACACCTTC.

This clonotype was observed at least ten times. This chain links TRBV20-1 with TRBJ1-1, with D possibly being TRBD1 (5 bases). V lost 6 bases, J lost 1 base, and 12 bases lay in between. The CDR3 covers 13 residues. Per the germline V gene, CDR1 is DFQATT and CDR2 is SNEGSKA (reference sequence). For the CDR3, the DNA is TGCAGTGCCTTGGGGGTCTCGAACACTGAAGCTTTCTTT. Residues: CSALGVSNTEAFF.

This chain uses TRBV5-6 with TRBJ1-1, with a tentative D call TRBD1 (5 bases). Germline V gene data show CDR1 as SGHDT and CDR2 as YYEEEE. CDR3 size: 12 residues. Trimming took off 1 base at V and 7 bases at J, with 8 bases between the two ends. The CDR3 DNA reads as TGTGCCAGCAGCTTGTCAGGGTTTGAAGCTTTCTTT. Its translation is CASSLSGFEAFF.

The sample holds many counts of this clonotype. V usage is TRBV11-2 and J usage is TRBJ2-7; 15 nucleotides line up with TRBD2. This CDR3 has 17 amino acids. Per the germline V gene, CDR1 is SGHAT and CDR2 is FQNNGV. Unmatched junction bases numbered 10, after V lost 4 bases and J lost 6 bases. CDR3 loop: CASSSGRTSGRAAEQYF. CDR3 nucleotides: TGTGCCAGCAGCTCAGGCCGGACTAGCGGGAGGGCCGCCGAGCAGTACTTC.

This clonotype was detected many times. The chain has TRBV12-3 or TRBV12-4 and TRBJ2-4; 7 bases match TRBD1. CDR3 length equals 13 residues. The ends lost 6 bases at V and 7 bases at J; junction bases unmatched: 6. The CDR3 DNA sequence: TGTGCCAGCAGCTCGGGACAGAACAACATTCAGTACTTC. This codes for CASSSGQNNIQYF.

This clonotype was counted many times. The chain has TRBV4-3 and TRBJ2-6; the D is unclear. The length of the CDR3 is 17 residues. Between the trimmed V and J ends, which lost 1 base and 2 bases, there was a span of 12 bases. Germline-derived CDR1 and CDR2 are LGHNA and YSLEER. CDR3 sequence reads: CASSQAQLGAGANVLTF. CDR3 DNA sequence: TGCGCCAGCAGCCAAGCACAGCTGGGTGCTGGGGCCAACGTCCTGACTTTC.

The chain combines TRBV6-5 with TRBJ2-7, with a weak D call TRBD2 (7 bases). There are 15 residues in the CDR3. Germline V gives CDR1 MNHEY, CDR2 SVGAGI. The V end lost 2 bases, the J end lost 2 bases, and 13 bases lay between the germline ends. The chain's CDR3 is CASSYAGAGTYEQYF. As DNA, the CDR3 is TGTGCCAGCAGTTACGCGGGGGCAGGAACCTACGAGCAGTACTTC.

In this sample, this clonotype turned up many times. CDR3 amino acids: CASSEARSAGIGNTIYF. The CDR3 nucleotides are TGTGCCAGCAGTGAAGCAAGGTCGGCAGGGATCGGAAACACCATATATTTT. This sequence joins TRBV6-1 and TRBJ1-3; the D gene is possibly TRBD1 (5 bases). The V end lost 0 bases, the J end lost 4 bases, and 16 bases lay between the germline ends. The CDR3 has 17 amino acids. Germline V gene lookup returns CDR1 MNHNS and CDR2 SASEGT.

At least ten counts were recorded for this clonotype. The V gene is TRBV7-9, the J gene TRBJ1-1; D unclear. The CDR3 length is 15 residues. V lost 4 bases to trimming and J lost 0 bases, with 12 bases between them. Per the germline V gene, CDR1 is SEHNR and CDR2 is FQNEAQ (reference sequence). The chain's CDR3 is CASSSPAGMNTEAFF. Written as DNA, the CDR3 is TGTGCCAGCAGCTCCCCGGCCGGGATGAACACTGAAGCTTTCTTT.

This clonotype was counted many times. This chain joins TRBV11-2 and TRBJ1-2; 9 bases align to TRBD1. V trimming: 5 bases; J trimming: 4 bases; junction bases outside the gene matches: 5. Germline lookup yields CDR1 SGHAT and CDR2 FQNNGV. The CDR3 has 14 residues. The CDR3 sequence is CASSPRDRVYGYTF. DNA of the CDR3: TGTGCCAGCAGCCCCCGGGACAGGGTCTATGGCTACACCTTC.

The rearrangement joins TRBV19 to TRBJ2-7; TRBD1 might be the D (6 bases). V dropped 6 bases and J dropped 0 bases, with 18 bases sitting between them. The length of the CDR3 is 16 residues. In germline, CDR1 is LNHDA, CDR2 SQIVND (reference sequence). CDR3 sequence: CASSQYGGQPSYEQYF. DNA of the CDR3: TGTGCCAGTAGCCAATACGGAGGACAGCCCTCCTACGAGCAGTACTTC.

This clonotype occurred many times. V and J are TRBV19 and TRBJ2-6, with TRBD1 as a possible D gene (5 bases). Germline V gene lookup returns CDR1 LNHDA and CDR2 SQIVND (reference sequence). V lost 3 bases, J lost 1 base, and 16 bases lay in between. CDR3 length: 18 amino acids. CDR3 sequence: CASSIAGPGSSGANVLTF. CDR3 DNA: TGTGCCAGTAGTATTGCAGGGCCTGGTTCATCTGGGGCCAACGTCCTGACTTTC.

This clonotype was counted ten times or more. The chain joins TRBV6-5 to TRBJ2-7; D gene ambiguous. The CDR3 covers 14 residues. The germline V gene encodes CDR1 MNHEY and CDR2 SVGAGI. The V end was cut by 4 bases, the J end by 2 bases, with 12 bases between. For the CDR3, the DNA is TGTGCCAGCAGTTCCCGGAAAGGGACCTACGAGCAGTACTTC. Encoded protein: CASSSRKGTYEQYF.

The V gene is TRBV2, the J gene TRBJ2-7; 7 bases align to TRBD1. The germline V gene has CDR1 SNHLY and CDR2 FYNNEI. V shed 10 bases, J shed 4 bases, and the junction held 10 bases outside the gene matches. The CDR3 consists of 13 residues. CDR3 nucleotide sequence: TGTGCCACGGGGACGAACAGGGGTTACGAGCAGTACTTC. Amino acid sequence: CATGTNRGYEQYF.

Remarks on this clonotype: The junction departs from the called germline gene at one end, perhaps through a read error. This rearrangement joins TRBV6-1 to TRBJ2-5; 15 bases line up with TRBD2. The CDR3 is 18 amino acids. From germline, CDR1 is MNHNS and CDR2 SASEGT. The CDR3 nucleotides are TGCGCCAGCAGTCCCGGACTAGCGGGAGGGCATGGTAGAGAGACCCAGTACTTC. It codes for CASSPGLAGGHGRETQYF.

This clonotype appeared many times. V usage is TRBV20-1 and J usage is TRBJ1-1; 7 bases match TRBD1. V was clipped by 6 bases and J by 9 bases; unmatched bases: 16. The CDR3 is made up of 14 amino acids. Germline CDR1 DFQATT, CDR2 SNEGSKA (reference sequence). CDR3 sequence: CSAQTPSTGNKAFF. The CDR3 DNA follows: TGCAGTGCCCAAACCCCCTCGACAGGGAACAAAGCTTTCTTT.

This clonotype was observed at least ten times. The chain is built from TRBV7-6 and TRBJ2-7, with D hard to call. V was shortened by 0 bases and J by 0 bases, with 3 bases between the two germline ends. This CDR3 is 13 amino acids long. Germline values: CDR1 SGHVS, CDR2 FNYEAQ. The CDR3 loop is CASSLASSYEQYF. The DNA of the CDR3 is TGTGCCAGCAGCTTAGCAAGCTCCTACGAGCAGTACTTC.